There are many counts of the clone carrying this TCR beta chain. The target antigen is unknown. This sample stems from a study of CD8 T cells in ankylosing spondylitis. Study findings and constraints: Researchers report that disease-linked clones proved CD8+ and relatively rare in peripheral blood. Blood from ankylosing spondylitis patients appeared to carry a characteristic roughly 8-variant TCR beta motif.

TCRdb processed the 5' RACE reads anew with MiXCR; each CDR3 protein has one entry. The sample contains roughly 91,000 distinct CDR3 sequences, over 6.5% of which appear only once. The clonotype comes from a male donor with ankylosing spondylitis or in good health (not recorded which). Sequencing was done on a sample of blood, either unsorted or a sorted T cell fraction (not recorded which).

The CDR3 loop is CASRKGLVGTGELFF. CDR3 nucleotide sequence: TGTGCCAGTAGGAAAGGACTAGTTGGCACCGGGGAGCTGTTTTTT. V is TRBV19 and J is TRBJ2-2; 7 bases map to TRBD2. The trim removed 6 bases at V and 4 bases at J, leaving 8 bases unmatched. Germline assignment: CDR1 LNHDA and CDR2 SQIVND (reference sequence). This CDR3 is built from 15 residues.